The sequence of this T cell receptor (beta chain) was determined in a study of naive and memory T cell subsets (dated 2017 in TCRdb). As for the study more broadly: The study applied an open-source, UMI-based TCR alpha and beta sequencing pipeline to sorted naive and memory peripheral blood T cell subsets. RNA was DNase-treated and reverse transcribed with TCR constant-region primers, mostly using SuperScript III. IgG serology results and the functional CMV T cell responses were in complete agreement.

What the study reported, not specific to this receptor: Clonotypes were defined as single alpha or beta chain sequences, not paired alpha/beta receptors. RNA-based TCR counts may be affected by expression changes linked to T cell activation and differentiation. The repertoire findings for the naive and memory subsets could not be validated against a ground truth, as none was available. TCR abundance followed a power law with an exponent that was different for naive and memory subsets but consistent across the three individuals. Gini index rose and Shannon and inverse Simpson diversity fell from naive through CM, EM and EMRA in both CD4 and CD8 cells. A few larger clonotypes were present in naive repertoires, especially CD8 naive repertoires, and these clonotypes were possibly memory cells re-expressing CD45RA. After error correction, over 90% of naive TCR sequences appeared only once, giving much steeper abundance distributions than memory subsets.

This clonotype was observed at least ten times. No cognate antigen has been identified for it. No much larger clone exists at a distance of one base, and base qualities are not known. Between the V and J ends, shortened by 3 bases and 2 bases respectively, the junction contains 10 bases. Based on the germline V gene, the CDR1 and CDR2 sequences are MDHEN and SYDVKM. The CDR3 goes from the cysteine to the phenylalanine over 14 residues. The CDR3 DNA has 42 bases and is translated from base 1. Library prep was done by UMI-ligation and nested PCR. To cover both TRBC1 and TRBC2, the beta constant-region primer consisted of an equimolar mix of two oligonucleotides. The ligated cDNA went through four rounds of PCR with nested alpha and beta constant-region primers together with the SP2 primer. A single-stranded oligonucleotide bearing the SP2 primer plus a 12-nucleotide UMI was ligated onto the 3' end of the cDNA by T4 RNA ligase 1. The ligation reaction was incubated at 16°C for roughly 18-25 hours. PCR2 was typically performed as a SYBR Green qPCR and was stopped at a predetermined threshold so that over-amplification was prevented. Every purification after the first one was done using Agencourt AMPure XP magnetic beads. Library quantification was done by Qubit, followed by a TapeStation check on which the main peak was expected at around 650 bp. Pooled libraries were sequenced on an Illumina MiSeq with v2 2x251 paired-end kits, typically giving roughly 1-2.3 million reads per sample. Each sample was pooled at 4 to 5 nM, and roughly 4.5-7.5% PhiX was included to help cluster recognition. Per the original workflow: Decombinator assigned V and J genes to Demultiplexor-processed FASTQ reads by tag matching, allowing a single base-pair mismatch. UMIs were used by Collapsinator to correct both sequencing errors and frequency errors arising from PCR heterogeneity. TCRs were translated and CDR3s were extracted from the conserved cysteine to the FGXG phenylalanine by CDR3Translator, with non-productive sequences being flagged. Gini, Shannon entropy and inverse Simpson indices were computed after subsampling the repertoires to the same number of UMI-defined TCRs. Within the linear range, a power law was fitted by maximum likelihood to the distributions of clonotype abundance. When run on a single naive CD8 sample, MIGEC and the pipeline yielded similar UMI counts, similar unique TCR numbers and similar clonal distributions. One analysis removed from the naive repertoire any naive TCRs that were also found in any memory subset from the same donor. Repertoires were searched for about 7,000 CMV-associated CDR3 sequences compiled from VDJdb and a published dataset. TCRdb reanalyzed the raw reads on its own, using fastp at Q25 for trimming and MiXCR for clone calling, and kept in-frame beta chains. Each CDR3 protein gets just one entry, which takes the most common genes and DNA from the rows behind it. The V and J calls come from TCRdb's annotation, not from the publication. The sample table lists under 150,000 distinct CDR3 sequences, more than 15% of them with a count of one. The top ten hold approximately 0.58% of the sample.

From the second PCR step on, the TCR alpha and beta chain libraries were amplified in separate reactions. The CMV status of each donor was determined by measuring IFNgamma production from CD4+ T cells after fresh PBMCs had been stimulated overnight with CMV viral lysate. CD4 T cells were positively selected using Miltenyi beads, after which CD8 T cells were positively selected from the CD4-negative fraction. Cells were stained for CD3, CD4, CD8, CD45RA, CD27 and a live/dead dye and were sorted on a BD Aria II into four subsets based on CD45RA and CD27. Blood was obtained from a few healthy volunteers, and the blood from each volunteer was fractionated into CD4 and CD8 T cells and subsequently into four differentiation subsets. About 130 ml of peripheral blood was collected from each donor, and PBMC were isolated by Ficoll-Paque PLUS density-gradient centrifugation. Sorted cells were lysed in RLT buffer, and RNA was extracted with a Qiagen RNeasy kit and stored at -80°C.

The V gene is TRBV28 and the J gene is TRBJ1-2; the D segment cannot be called with confidence. The TCR originated in a human donor in good health. The sample comprised naive CD8+ T cells from blood. The cell subset or site label of this sample denotes: naive T cells, CD45RA high CD27+. Here is the DNA: TGTGCCAGCAGTTTCCTTGGCGGAAACTATGGCTACACCTTC. Its protein product is CASSFLGGNYGYTF.